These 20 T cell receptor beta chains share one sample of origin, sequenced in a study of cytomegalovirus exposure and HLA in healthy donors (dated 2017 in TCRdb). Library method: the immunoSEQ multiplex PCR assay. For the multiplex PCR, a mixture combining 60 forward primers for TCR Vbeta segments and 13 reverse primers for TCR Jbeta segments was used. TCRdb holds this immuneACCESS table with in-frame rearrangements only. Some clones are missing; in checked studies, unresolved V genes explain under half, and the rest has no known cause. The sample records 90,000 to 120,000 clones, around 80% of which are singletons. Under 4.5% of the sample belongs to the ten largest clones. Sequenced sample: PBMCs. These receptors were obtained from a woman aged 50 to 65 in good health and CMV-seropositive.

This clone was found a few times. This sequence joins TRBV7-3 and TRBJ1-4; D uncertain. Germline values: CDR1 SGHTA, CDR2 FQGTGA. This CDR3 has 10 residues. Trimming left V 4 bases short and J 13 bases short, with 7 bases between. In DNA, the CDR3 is TGTGCCAGCAGCTCCGGGAGACTGTTTTTT. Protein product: CASSSGRLFF.

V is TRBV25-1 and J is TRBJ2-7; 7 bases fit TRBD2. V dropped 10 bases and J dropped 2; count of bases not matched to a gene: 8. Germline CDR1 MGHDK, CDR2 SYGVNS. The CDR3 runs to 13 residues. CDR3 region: CATARAGPYEQYF. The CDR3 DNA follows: TGTGCCACCGCCCGAGCGGGGCCCTACGAGCAGTACTTC.

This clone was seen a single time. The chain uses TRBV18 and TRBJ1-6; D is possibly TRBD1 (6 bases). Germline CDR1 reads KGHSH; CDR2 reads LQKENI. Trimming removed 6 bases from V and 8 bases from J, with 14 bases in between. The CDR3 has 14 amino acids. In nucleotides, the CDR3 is TGTGCCAGCTCCCCTACGGGGGGCGATTCACCCCTCCACTTT. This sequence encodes CASSPTGGDSPLHF.

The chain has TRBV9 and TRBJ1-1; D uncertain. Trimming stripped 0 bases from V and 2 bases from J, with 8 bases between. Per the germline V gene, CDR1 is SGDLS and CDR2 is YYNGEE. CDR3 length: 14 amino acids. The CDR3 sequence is CASSVEGVNTEAFF. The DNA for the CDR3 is TGTGCCAGCAGCGTAGAGGGAGTCAACACTGAAGCTTTCTTT. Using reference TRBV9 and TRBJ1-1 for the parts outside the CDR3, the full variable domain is DSGVTQTPKHLITATGQRVTLRCSPRSGDLSVYWYQQSLDQGLQFLIQYYNGEERAKGNILERFSAQQFPDLHSELNLSSLELGDSALYFCASSVEGVNTEAFFGQGTRLTVV.

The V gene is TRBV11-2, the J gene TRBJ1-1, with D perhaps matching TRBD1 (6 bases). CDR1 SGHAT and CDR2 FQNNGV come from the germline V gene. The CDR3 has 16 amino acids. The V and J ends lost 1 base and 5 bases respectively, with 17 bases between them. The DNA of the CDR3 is TGTGCCAGCAGCTTAGTCCAGAGACAGACAGGTACTGAAGCTTTCTTT. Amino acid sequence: CASSLVQRQTGTEAFF.

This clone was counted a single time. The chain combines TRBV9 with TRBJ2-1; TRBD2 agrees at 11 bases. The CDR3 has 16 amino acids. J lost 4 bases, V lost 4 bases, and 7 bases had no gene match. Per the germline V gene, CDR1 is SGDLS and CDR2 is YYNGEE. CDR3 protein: CASSLSGTSGYNEQFF. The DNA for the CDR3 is TGTGCCAGCAGCTTATCCGGGACTAGCGGATACAATGAGCAGTTCTTC. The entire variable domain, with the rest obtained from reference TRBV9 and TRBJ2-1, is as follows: DSGVTQTPKHLITATGQRVTLRCSPRSGDLSVYWYQQSLDQGLQFLIQYYNGEERAKGNILERFSAQQFPDLHSELNLSSLELGDSALYFCASSLSGTSGYNEQFFGPGTRLTVL.

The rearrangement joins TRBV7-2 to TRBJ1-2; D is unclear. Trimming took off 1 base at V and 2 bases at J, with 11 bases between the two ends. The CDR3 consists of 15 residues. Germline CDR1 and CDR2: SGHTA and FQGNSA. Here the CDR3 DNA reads TGTGCCAGCAGCTTAGGGTATCCGGGAAACTATGGCTACACCTTC. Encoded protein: CASSLGYPGNYGYTF.

Here the CDR3 reads CASSLERSYNEQFF. The CDR3 DNA reads as TGTGCCAGCAGCTTGGAGCGGTCCTACAATGAGCAGTTCTTC. The rearrangement joins TRBV5-4 to TRBJ2-1; tentative D call: TRBD2 (5 bases). The V end was cut by 0 bases, the J end by 1 base, with 5 bases between. This CDR3 is built from 14 residues. Germline CDR1 is SGHNT and CDR2 is YYREEE (reference sequence).

CDR3 in DNA: TGCGCCAGCAGCTTTTCGTCGATAGATACTTCTAATGAAAAACTGTTTTTT. Translating it yields CASSFSSIDTSNEKLFF. The J gene is TRBJ1-4, the V gene TRBV5-1, with unresolved D. The CDR3 sequence is 17 residues long. CDR1 and CDR2 (germline): SGHRS, YFSETQ. The V end was cut by 2 bases, the J end by 3 bases, with 17 bases between.

In DNA form, the CDR3 reads TGTGCCAGCAGTTACGGGGGGACTGGCTACACCTTC. Translated: CASSYGGTGYTF. The chain combines TRBV6-5 with TRBJ1-2; tentatively, D is TRBD1 (5 bases). CDR3 size: 12 residues. Germline assignment: CDR1 MNHEY and CDR2 SVGAGI. Trimming left V 2 bases short and J 7 bases short, with 8 bases between.

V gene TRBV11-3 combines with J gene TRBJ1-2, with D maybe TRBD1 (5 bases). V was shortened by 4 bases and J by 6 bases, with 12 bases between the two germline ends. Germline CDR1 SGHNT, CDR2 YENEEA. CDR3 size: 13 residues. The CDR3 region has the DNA TGTGCCAGCAGCTCCGCCGCGGGGCATGGCTACACCTTC. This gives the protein CASSSAAGHGYTF. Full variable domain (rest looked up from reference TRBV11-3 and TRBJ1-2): EAGVVQSPRYKIIEKKQPVAFWCNPISGHNTLYWYLQNLGQGPELLIRYENEEAVDDSQLPKDRFSAERLKGVDSTLKIQPAELGDSAVYLCASSSAAGHGYTFGSGTRLTVV.

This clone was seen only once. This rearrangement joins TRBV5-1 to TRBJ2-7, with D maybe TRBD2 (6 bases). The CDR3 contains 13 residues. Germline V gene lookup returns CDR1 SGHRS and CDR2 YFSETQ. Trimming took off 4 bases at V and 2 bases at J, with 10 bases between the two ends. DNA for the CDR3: TGCGCCAGCAGCCTTCCGGGGGCCTACGAGCAGTACTTC. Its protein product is CASSLPGAYEQYF.

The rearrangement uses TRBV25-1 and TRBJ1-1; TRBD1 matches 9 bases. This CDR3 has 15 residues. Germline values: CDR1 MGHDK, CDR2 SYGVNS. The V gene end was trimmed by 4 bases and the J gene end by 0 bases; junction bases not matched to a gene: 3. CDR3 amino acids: CASSARDRVNTEAFF. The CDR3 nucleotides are TGTGCCAGCAGTGCCCGGGACAGGGTGAACACTGAAGCTTTCTTT.

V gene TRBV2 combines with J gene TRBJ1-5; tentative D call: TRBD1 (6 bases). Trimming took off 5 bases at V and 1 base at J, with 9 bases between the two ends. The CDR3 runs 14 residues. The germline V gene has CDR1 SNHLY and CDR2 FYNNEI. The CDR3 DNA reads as TGTGCCAGCAGTCACAGGGAAAGCAATCAGCCCCAGCATTTT. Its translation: CASSHRESNQPQHF.

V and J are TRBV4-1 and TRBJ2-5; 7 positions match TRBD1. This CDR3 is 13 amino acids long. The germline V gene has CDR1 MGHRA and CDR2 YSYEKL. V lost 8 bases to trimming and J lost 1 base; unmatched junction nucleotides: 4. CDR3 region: CASARQGQETQYF. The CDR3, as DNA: TGCGCCAGCGCCCGACAGGGCCAAGAGACCCAGTACTTC.

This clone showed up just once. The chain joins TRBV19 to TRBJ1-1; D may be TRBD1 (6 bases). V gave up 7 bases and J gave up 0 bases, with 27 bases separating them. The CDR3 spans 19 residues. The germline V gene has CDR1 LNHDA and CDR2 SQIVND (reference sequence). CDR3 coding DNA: TGTGCCAGTACCCTAGGAGCGGCAGGGGCGGCTTTGTTGAACACTGAAGCTTTCTTT. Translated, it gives CASTLGAAGAALLNTEAFF.

The DNA for the CDR3 is TGTGCCAGCAGCACAGGGGGCGGGTACACTGAAGCTTTCTTT. It specifies CASSTGGGYTEAFF. This chain links TRBV6-1 with TRBJ1-1; TRBD1 aligns across 9 bases. The CDR3 covers 14 residues. V dropped 6 bases and J dropped 3; count of bases not matched to a gene: 5. Germline loops: CDR1 MNHNS, CDR2 SASEGT.

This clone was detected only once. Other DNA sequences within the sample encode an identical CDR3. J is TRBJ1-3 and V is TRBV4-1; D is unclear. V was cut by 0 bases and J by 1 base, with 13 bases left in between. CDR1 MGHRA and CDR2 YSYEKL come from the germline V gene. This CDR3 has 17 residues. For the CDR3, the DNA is TGCGCCAGCAGCCAAGATAGCGGACGGAGGTCTGGAAACACCATATATTTT. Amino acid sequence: CASSQDSGRRSGNTIYF.

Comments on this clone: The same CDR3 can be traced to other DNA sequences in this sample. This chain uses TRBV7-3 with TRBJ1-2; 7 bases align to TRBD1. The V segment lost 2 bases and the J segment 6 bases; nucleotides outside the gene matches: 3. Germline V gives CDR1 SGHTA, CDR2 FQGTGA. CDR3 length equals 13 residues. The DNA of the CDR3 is TGTGCCAGCAGCTTAGACAGGGTAAATGGCTACACCTTC. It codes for CASSLDRVNGYTF.

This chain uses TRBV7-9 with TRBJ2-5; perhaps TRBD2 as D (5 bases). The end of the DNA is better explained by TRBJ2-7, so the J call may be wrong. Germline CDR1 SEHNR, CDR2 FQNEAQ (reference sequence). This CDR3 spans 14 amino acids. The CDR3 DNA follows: TGTGCCAGCAGCTCCCCGGGCTCAGCGGACGAGCAGTACTTC. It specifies CASSSPGSADEQYF.